This T cell receptor beta chain was profiled in a study of vaccination effects on CD4 cells after COVID-19. Findings of the study overall: Vaccine-induced clones in healthy vaccinees cross-reacted with common cold coronaviruses in only 1 of 255 cases. At late timepoints after vaccination, vaccine- and infection-induced clones shrank markedly.

V was clipped by 1 base and J by 6 bases, with 13 bases between them. CDR1 LGHDT and CDR2 YNNKEL come from the germline V gene (reference sequence). CDR3 length equals 14 residues. Comments on this clone: Its specificity is unknown.

Before any sequencing was done, the ViraFEST assay used viral peptide pools to expand antigen-specific CD4+ T cells. After less than 11 days in culture, the CD4+ T cells were isolated. Nucleocapsid antibody tests were negative, and the vaccine recipients had no prior SARS-CoV-2 infection. Cultivation was performed at a few million PBMC per well with approximately 9 IU/ml IL-2 and approximately 9.2 ug/ml peptides added. Generated by immunoSEQ multiplex PCR, the TCRdb table keeps only in-frame clones and is missing some. The sample records some 65,000 clones, around 77% being singletons. The chain carries TRBV3-1 (or the pseudogene TRBV3-2) and TRBJ2-7, with D perhaps matching TRBD1 (5 bases). The TCR sequence derives from a human donor who received a COVID-19 vaccine. The sample in question was CD4+ T cells from PBMCs cultured with HCoV-NL63 spike peptides, obtained before COVID-19 vaccination. The CDR3: CASSQAGYGGEQYV. CDR3 nucleotides: TGTGCCAGCAGCCAAGCAGGGTATGGTGGCGAGCAGTACGTC.